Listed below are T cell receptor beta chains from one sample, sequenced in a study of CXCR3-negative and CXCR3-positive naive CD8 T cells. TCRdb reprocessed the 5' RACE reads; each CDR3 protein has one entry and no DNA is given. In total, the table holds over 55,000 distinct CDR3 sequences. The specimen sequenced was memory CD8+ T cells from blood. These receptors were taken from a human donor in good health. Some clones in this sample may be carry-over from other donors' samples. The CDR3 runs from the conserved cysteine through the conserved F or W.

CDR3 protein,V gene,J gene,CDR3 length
CSAREPGLPSGYTF,TRBV20-1,TRBJ1-2,14
CSVAGTSTYEQYF,TRBV29-1,TRBJ2-7,13
CASSLVLSGSRLETQYF,TRBV7-8,TRBJ2-5,17
CASGRTGDNYGYTF,TRBV9,TRBJ1-2,14
CASNQGEGANVLTF,TRBV6-4,TRBJ2-6,14
CASSYNYRSLKDEQYF,TRBV14,TRBJ2-7,16
CASSQVGLNEQFF,TRBV4-2,TRBJ2-1,13
CASSPRGEHYNEQFF,TRBV4-3,TRBJ2-1,15
CASSDLVGRTEAFF,TRBV4-3,TRBJ1-1,14
CASRSDYNEQFF,TRBV28,TRBJ2-1,12
CASSSSTADTQYF,TRBV7-3,TRBJ2-3,13
CASSRPGQGFLSGELFF,TRBV23-1,TRBJ2-2,17
CSVGQANTGELFF,TRBV29-1,TRBJ2-2,13
CASSLDEGSGANVLTF,TRBV5-1,TRBJ2-6,16